This passage covers 18 T cell receptor beta chains from one sample sequenced in a study of T cell responses to AZD1222 COVID-19 vaccine. TCRdb's copy holds only in-frame clones and misses some; the assay was immunoSEQ multiplex PCR. Seen here are about 130,000 clones, approximately 85% observed once, and the top ten hold approximately 4.4%. The sample here was peripheral blood, taken 28 days after the second AZD1222 dose. The receptors were gathered from an adult who received the AZD1222 COVID-19 vaccine.

This chain uses TRBV19 with TRBJ2-7; TRBD1 is a possible D gene (6 bases). The V end was cut by 5 bases, the J end by 3 bases, with 17 bases between. Germline values: CDR1 LNHDA, CDR2 SQIVND (reference sequence). This CDR3 is 15 amino acids long. CDR3 DNA sequence: TGTGCCAGTAGTGCCACCGACACAGGGTACTACGAGCAGTACTTC. Translating gives CASSATDTGYYEQYF.

With respect to this clone: At one boundary the junction diverges from the germline segment, which might be a read error. The J gene is TRBJ1-1, the V gene TRBV3-1 (or the pseudogene TRBV3-2); D is unresolved. CDR3 length: 11 amino acids. CDR1 is LGHDT, CDR2 YNNKEL, per germline (reference sequence). This CDR3 reads CASSQATGVTF. The CDR3 DNA is TGTGCCAGCAGCCAAGCTACGGGCGTTACCTTT.

This clone showed up just a few times. The gene calls are TRBV5-1 and TRBJ1-6; 10 nucleotides match TRBD1. V lost 4 bases and J lost 10; bases outside the gene matches: 11. This CDR3 comprises 16 residues. Germline assignment: CDR1 SGHRS and CDR2 YFSETQ. CDR3 in amino acids: CASSNPYDRGQSPLHF. The CDR3 DNA sequence: TGCGCCAGCAGCAACCCGTATGACAGGGGGCAATCACCCCTCCACTTT.

The rearrangement uses TRBV3-1 (or the pseudogene TRBV3-2) and TRBJ2-3, with TRBD2 matching over 11 bases. Germline assignment: CDR1 LGHDT and CDR2 YNNKEL (reference sequence). The CDR3 runs 14 residues. Trimming at V came to 5 bases and at J to 6 bases, leaving 4 bases not matched to a gene. The CDR3 reads CASSYSGGADTQYF. Written as DNA, the CDR3 is TGTGCCAGCAGCTATAGCGGGGGGGCGGATACGCAGTATTTT.

This chain joins TRBV14 and TRBJ1-1, with no clear D. The V end lost 3 bases, the J end lost 1 base, and 9 bases lay between the germline ends. The CDR3 runs to 14 residues. The germline V gene has CDR1 SGHDN and CDR2 FVKESK. The CDR3 loop reads CASSHWTGNTEAFF. The CDR3 DNA follows: TGTGCCAGCAGCCATTGGACGGGGAACACTGAAGCTTTCTTT.

This chain connects TRBV4-3 to TRBJ2-1; 11 nucleotides match TRBD2. With V trimmed by 1 base and J by 7 bases, 6 bases remained unmatched. Germline V gene sequence: CDR1 LGHNA, CDR2 YSLEER. The CDR3 extends over 16 amino acids. The CDR3 loop is CASSQVSGGAGNEQFF. CDR3 nucleotide sequence: TGCGCCAGCAGCCAAGTTAGCGGGGGGGCCGGGAATGAGCAGTTCTTC.

The CDR3 sequence is CSVEGVAGGITDTQYF. The CDR3 nucleotides are TGCAGCGTTGAGGGCGTAGCGGGGGGCATCACAGATACGCAGTATTTT. The V call is TRBV29-1, the J call TRBJ2-3, with 10 bases aligning to TRBD2. CDR3 length: 16 amino acids. Germline V lookup: CDR1 SQVTM, CDR2 ANQGSEA. Losses at the gene ends were 3 bases for V and 2 bases for J; bases not matched to a gene: 8.

This chain connects TRBV6-5 to TRBJ1-1, with TRBD1 matching over 9 bases. Germline V gene data show CDR1 as MNHEY and CDR2 as SVGAGI. The trim removed 5 bases at V and 5 bases at J, leaving 3 bases unmatched. The CDR3 sequence is 13 residues long. As DNA, the CDR3 is TGTGCCAGCAGTCGGACAGGGGCAACTGAAGCTTTCTTT. Its translation: CASSRTGATEAFF.

This chain uses TRBV11-3 with TRBJ2-3; 8 bases agree with TRBD2. V trimming: 5 bases; J trimming: 2 bases; junction bases outside the gene matches: 6. The length of the CDR3 is 15 residues. Germline V gene lookup returns CDR1 SGHNT and CDR2 YENEEA. CDR3 loop: CASSNSGAHTDTQYF. DNA for the CDR3: TGTGCCAGCAGCAATAGCGGGGCCCACACAGATACGCAGTATTTT.

The chain joins TRBV28 to TRBJ1-5; TRBD1 might be the D (5 bases). The CDR3 totals 13 residues. Looked up from germline, CDR1 is MDHEN and CDR2 is SYDVKM. V shed 10 bases and J shed 3 bases, with 13 bases lying between them. The CDR3 coding sequence is TGTGCCACCTCCGCAGGGAACAATCAGCCCCAGCATTTT. Protein product: CATSAGNNQPQHF.

The V gene is TRBV21-1, the J gene TRBJ2-1; TRBD2, as called in the table, went unchecked against the DNA. TRBV21-1 constitutes a pseudogene. The CDR3 covers 16 residues. The CDR3 nucleotides are TGTGCCAGCAGCAAGGGACTAGCCCCCTTCCACAATGAGCAGTTCTTC. Amino acid sequence: CASSKGLAPFHNEQFF.

The CDR3 region is CASSLPTGGGNTIYF. In DNA, the CDR3 is TGTGCCAGCAGTCTACCCACAGGGGGTGGAAACACCATATATTTT. The rearrangement uses TRBV28 and TRBJ1-3; the match to TRBD1 covers 8 bases. The CDR3 length is 15 residues. Germline V gene data show CDR1 as MDHEN and CDR2 as SYDVKM. Germline trimming cut 5 bases from V and 3 bases from J; bases unmatched to any gene: 6.

The V and J genes are TRBV2 and TRBJ1-6, with TRBD1 identical over 7 bases. The CDR3 contains 14 residues. The ends lost 4 bases at V and 10 bases at J; junction bases unmatched: 7. Germline CDR1 and CDR2: SNHLY and FYNNEI. The chain's CDR3 is CASSADRSGSPLHF. The CDR3 nucleotides are TGTGCCAGCAGTGCGGACAGGAGTGGCTCACCCCTCCACTTT.

The genes are TRBV2 and TRBJ1-3, with TRBD1 identical over 9 bases. With 8 bases clipped from V and 7 bases from J, the junction kept 9 bases outside the gene matches. This CDR3 has 14 residues. Germline V gene sequence: CDR1 SNHLY, CDR2 FYNNEI. The DNA of the CDR3 is TGTGCCAGCGGCTTACAGGGGGCGGGGAACACCATATATTTT. Translated, it gives CASGLQGAGNTIYF.

The CDR3 is CASSQEGGGGYGEEQFF. For the CDR3, the DNA is TGTGCCAGCAGCCAAGAAGGAGGCGGGGGGTACGGGGAAGAGCAGTTCTTC. The J gene is TRBJ2-1, the V gene TRBV4-2, with 8 bases lining up with TRBD2. Germline V gene data show CDR1 as LGHNA and CDR2 as YNFKEQ. The junction had 14 bases not matched to a gene; V was cut back by 0 bases and J by 10 bases. CDR3 length: 17 amino acids.

The chain joins TRBV5-1 to TRBJ1-5, with 8 nucleotides matching TRBD1. Trimming removed 3 bases from V and 5 bases from J; junction bases left unmatched: 7. There are 15 residues in the CDR3. CDR1 is SGHRS and CDR2 is YFSETQ in the germline V gene. CDR3 protein: CASSSTGAAHQPQHF. DNA of the CDR3: TGCGCCAGCAGCTCGACAGGGGCGGCCCATCAGCCCCAGCATTTT. The whole variable domain, remainder taken from reference TRBV5-1 and TRBJ1-5, is KAGVTQTPRYLIKTRGQQVTLSCSPISGHRSVSWYQQTPGQGLQFLFEYFSETQRNKGNFPGRFSGRQFSNSRSEMNVSTLELGDSALYLCASSSTGAAHQPQHFGDGTRLSIL.

This clone was seen ten or more times. J is TRBJ2-7 and V is TRBV6-5; TRBD2 is a possible D gene (5 bases). The CDR3 has 15 residues. Germline lookup yields CDR1 MNHEY and CDR2 SVGAGI. Deletions cut 6 bases from V and 4 bases from J, with 19 bases between. DNA for the CDR3: TGTGCCAGCAGCCCCAGTAGGCGGAGGCTATACGAGCAGTACTTC. It codes for CASSPSRRRLYEQYF.

The genes are TRBV19 and TRBJ2-5; possibly TRBD2 for D (6 bases). The germline V gene has CDR1 LNHDA and CDR2 SQIVND (reference sequence). Between the trimmed V and J ends, which lost 6 bases and 3 bases, there was a span of 11 bases. This CDR3 contains 13 residues. CDR3 coding DNA: TGTGCCAGTAGAAGTAGCGGAGAAGAGACCCAGTACTTC. Translated: CASRSSGEETQYF.